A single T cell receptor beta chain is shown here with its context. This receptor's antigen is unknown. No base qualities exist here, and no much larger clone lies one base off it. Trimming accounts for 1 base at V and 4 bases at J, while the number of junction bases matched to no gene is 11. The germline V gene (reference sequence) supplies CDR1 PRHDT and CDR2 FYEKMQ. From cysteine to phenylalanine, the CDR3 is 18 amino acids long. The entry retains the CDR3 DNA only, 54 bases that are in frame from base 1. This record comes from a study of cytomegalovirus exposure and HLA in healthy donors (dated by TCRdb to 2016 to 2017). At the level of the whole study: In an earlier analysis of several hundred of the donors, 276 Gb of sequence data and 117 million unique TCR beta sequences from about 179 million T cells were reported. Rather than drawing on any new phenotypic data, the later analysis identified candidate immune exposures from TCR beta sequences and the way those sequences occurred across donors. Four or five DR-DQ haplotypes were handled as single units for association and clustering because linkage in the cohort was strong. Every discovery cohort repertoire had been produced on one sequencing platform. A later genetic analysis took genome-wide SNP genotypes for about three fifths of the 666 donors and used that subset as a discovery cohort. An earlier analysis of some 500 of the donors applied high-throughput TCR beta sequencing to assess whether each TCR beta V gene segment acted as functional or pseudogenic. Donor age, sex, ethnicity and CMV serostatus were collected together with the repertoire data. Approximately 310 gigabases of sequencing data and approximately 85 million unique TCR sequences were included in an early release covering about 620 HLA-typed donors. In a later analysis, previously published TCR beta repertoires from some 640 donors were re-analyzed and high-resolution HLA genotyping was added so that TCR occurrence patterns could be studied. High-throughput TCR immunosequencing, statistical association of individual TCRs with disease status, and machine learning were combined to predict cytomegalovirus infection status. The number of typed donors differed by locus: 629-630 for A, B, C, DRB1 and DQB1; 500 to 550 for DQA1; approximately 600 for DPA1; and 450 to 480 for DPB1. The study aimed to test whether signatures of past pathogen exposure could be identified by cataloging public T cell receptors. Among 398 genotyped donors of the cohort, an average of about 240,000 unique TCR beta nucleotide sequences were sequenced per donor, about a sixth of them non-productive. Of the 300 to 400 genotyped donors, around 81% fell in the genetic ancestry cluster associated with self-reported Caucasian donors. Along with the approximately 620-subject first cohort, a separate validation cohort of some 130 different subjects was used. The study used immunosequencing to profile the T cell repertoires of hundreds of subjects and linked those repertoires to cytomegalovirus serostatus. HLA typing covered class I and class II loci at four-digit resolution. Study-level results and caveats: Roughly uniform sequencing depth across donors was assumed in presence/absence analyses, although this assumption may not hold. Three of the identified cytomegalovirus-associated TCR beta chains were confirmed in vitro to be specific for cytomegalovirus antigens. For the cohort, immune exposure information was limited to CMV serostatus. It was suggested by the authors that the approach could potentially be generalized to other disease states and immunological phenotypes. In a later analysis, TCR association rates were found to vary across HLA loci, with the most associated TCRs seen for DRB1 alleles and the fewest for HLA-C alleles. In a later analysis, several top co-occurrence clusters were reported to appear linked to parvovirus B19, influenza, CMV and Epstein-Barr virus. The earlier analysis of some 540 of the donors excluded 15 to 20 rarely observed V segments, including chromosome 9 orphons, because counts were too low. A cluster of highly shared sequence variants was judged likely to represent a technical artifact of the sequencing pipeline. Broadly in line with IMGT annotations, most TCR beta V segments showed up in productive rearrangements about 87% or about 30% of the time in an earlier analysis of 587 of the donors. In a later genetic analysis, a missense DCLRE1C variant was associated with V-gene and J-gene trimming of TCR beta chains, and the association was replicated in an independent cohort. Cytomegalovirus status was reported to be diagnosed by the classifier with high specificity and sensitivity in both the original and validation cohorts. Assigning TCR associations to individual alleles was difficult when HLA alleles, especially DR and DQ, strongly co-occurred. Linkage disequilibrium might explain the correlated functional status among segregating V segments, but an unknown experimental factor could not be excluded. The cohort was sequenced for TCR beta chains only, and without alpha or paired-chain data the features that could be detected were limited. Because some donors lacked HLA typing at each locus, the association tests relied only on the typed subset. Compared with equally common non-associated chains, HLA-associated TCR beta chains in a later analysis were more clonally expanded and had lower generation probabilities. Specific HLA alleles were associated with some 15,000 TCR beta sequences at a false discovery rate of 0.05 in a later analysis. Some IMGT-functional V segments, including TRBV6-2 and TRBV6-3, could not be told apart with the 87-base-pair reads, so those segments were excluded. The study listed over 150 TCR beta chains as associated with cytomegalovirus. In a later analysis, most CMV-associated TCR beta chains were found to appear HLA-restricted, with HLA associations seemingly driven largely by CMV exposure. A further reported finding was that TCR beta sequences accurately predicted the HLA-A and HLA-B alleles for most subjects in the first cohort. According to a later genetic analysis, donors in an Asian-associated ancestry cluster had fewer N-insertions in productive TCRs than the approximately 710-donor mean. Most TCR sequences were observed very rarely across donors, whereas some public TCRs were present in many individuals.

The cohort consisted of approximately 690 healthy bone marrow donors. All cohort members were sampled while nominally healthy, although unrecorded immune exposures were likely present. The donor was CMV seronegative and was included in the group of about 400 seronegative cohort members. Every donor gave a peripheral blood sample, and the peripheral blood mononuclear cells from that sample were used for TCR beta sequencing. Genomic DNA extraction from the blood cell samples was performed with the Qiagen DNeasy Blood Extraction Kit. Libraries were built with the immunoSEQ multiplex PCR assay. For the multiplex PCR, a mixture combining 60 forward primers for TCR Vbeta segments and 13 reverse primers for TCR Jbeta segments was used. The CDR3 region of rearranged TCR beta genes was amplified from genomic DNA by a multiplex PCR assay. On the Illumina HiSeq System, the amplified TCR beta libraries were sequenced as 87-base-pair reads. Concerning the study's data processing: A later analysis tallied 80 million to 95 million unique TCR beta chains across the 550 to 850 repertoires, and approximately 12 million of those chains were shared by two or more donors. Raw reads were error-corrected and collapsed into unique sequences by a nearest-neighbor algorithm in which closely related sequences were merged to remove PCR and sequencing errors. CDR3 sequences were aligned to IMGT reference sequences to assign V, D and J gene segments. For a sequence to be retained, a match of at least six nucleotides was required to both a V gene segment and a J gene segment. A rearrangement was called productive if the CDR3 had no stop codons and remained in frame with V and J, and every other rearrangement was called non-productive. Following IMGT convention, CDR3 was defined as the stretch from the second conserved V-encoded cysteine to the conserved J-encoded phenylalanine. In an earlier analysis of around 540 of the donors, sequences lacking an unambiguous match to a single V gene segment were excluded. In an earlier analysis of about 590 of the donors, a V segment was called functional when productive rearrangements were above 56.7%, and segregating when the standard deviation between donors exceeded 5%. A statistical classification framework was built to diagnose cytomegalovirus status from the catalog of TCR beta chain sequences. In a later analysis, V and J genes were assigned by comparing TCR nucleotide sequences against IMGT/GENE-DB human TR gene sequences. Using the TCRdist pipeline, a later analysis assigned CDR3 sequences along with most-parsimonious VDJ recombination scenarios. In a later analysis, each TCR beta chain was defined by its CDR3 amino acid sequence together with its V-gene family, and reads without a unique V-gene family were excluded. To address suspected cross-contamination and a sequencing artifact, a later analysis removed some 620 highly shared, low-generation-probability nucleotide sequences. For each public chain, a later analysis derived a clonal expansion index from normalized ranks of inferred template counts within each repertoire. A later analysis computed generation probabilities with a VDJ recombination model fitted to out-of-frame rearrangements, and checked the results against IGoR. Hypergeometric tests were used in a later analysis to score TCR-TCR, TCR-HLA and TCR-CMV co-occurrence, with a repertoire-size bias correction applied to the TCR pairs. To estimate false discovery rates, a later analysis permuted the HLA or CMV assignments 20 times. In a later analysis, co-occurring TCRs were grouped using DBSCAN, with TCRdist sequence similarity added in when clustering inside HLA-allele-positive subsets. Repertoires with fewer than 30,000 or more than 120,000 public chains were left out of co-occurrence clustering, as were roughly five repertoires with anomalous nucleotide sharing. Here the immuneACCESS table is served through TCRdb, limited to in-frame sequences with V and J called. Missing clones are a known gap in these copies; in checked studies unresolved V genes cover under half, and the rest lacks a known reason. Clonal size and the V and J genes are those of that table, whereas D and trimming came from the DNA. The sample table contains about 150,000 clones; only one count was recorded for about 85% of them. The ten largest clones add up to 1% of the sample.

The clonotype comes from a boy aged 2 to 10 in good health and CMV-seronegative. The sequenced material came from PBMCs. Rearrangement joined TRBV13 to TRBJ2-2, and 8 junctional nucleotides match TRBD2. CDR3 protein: CASSLDPPSGGITGELFF. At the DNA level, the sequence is TGTGCCAGCAGCTTAGACCCACCCAGCGGGGGCATCACCGGGGAGCTGTTTTTT.